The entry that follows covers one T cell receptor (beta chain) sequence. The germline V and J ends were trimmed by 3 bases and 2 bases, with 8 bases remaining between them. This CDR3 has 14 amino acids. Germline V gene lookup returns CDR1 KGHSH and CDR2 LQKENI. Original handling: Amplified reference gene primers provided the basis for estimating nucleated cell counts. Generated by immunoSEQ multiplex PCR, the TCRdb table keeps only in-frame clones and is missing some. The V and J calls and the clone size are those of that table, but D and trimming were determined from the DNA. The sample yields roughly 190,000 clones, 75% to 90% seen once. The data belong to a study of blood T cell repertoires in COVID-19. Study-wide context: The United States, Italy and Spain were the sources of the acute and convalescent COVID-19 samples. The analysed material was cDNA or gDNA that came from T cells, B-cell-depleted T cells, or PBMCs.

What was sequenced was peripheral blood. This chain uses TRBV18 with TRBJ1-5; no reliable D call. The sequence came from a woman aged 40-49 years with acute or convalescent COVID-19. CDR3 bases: TGTGCCAGCTCACCCAGTGAAGGCAATCAGCCCCAGCATTTT. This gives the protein CASSPSEGNQPQHF.